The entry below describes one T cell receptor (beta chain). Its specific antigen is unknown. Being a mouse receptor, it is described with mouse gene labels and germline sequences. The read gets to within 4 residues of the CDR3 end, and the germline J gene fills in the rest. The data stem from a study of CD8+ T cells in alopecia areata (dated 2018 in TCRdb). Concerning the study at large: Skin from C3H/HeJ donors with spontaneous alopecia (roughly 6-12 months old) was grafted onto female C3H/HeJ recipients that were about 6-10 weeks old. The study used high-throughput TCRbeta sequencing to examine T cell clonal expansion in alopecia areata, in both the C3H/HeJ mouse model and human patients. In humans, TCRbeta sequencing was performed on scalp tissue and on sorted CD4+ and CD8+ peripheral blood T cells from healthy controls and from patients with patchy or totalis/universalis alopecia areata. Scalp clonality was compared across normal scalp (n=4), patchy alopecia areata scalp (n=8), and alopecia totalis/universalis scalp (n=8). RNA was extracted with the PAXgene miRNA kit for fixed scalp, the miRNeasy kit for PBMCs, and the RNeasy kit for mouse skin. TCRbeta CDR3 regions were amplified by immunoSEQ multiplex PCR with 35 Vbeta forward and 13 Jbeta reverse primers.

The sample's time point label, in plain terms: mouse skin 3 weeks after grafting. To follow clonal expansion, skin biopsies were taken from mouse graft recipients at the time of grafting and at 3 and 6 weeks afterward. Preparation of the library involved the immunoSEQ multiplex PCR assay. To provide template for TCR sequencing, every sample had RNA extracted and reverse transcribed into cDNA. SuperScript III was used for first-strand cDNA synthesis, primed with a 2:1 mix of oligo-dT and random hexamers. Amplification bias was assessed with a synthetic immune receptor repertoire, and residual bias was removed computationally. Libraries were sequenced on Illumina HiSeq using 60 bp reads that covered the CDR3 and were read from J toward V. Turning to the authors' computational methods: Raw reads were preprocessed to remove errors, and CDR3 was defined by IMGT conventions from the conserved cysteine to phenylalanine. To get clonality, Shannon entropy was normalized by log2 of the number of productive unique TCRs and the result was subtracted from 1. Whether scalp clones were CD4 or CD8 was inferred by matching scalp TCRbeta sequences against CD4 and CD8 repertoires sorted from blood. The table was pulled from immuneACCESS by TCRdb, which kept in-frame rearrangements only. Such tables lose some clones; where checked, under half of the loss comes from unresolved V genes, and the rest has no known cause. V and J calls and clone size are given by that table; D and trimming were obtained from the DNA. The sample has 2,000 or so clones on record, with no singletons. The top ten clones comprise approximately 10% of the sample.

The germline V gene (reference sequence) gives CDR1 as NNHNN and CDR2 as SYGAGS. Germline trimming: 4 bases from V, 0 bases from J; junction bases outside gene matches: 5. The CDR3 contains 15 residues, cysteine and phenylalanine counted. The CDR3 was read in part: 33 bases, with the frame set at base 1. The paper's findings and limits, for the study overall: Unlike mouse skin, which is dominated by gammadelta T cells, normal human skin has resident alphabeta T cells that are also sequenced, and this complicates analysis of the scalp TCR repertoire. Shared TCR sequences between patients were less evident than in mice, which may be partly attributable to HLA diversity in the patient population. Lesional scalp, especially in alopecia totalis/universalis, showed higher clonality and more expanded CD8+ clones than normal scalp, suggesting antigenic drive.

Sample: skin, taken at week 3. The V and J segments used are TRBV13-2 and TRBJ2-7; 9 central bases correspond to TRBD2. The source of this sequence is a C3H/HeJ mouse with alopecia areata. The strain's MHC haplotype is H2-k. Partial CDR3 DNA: TGTGCCAGCGGTACCCGGGACTGGGCCTCCTAT. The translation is CASGTRDWASY. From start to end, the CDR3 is CASGTRDWASYEQYF.